Following are 20 T cell receptor beta chains from one sample sequenced in a study of cytomegalovirus exposure and HLA in healthy donors. This table comes from immunoSEQ multiplex PCR, and its TCRdb copy is limited to in-frame clones, with some not included. The profile shows about 130,000 clones, roughly nine tenths of them singletons. The sequenced sample consisted of PBMCs. Receptors were obtained from a woman between 18 and 29 years old in good health and CMV-seronegative.

The chain joins TRBV7-2 to TRBJ2-5; perhaps TRBD2 as D (5 bases). Trimming pared 1 base from V and 0 bases from J, leaving 9 bases between. The CDR3 is 15 amino acids. Germline CDR1 SGHTA, CDR2 FQGNSA. The CDR3 here is CASSLGTSNQETQYF. The CDR3 DNA follows: TGTGCCAGCAGCTTAGGAACTAGTAACCAAGAGACCCAGTACTTC. The variable domain in full, with the rest retrieved from reference TRBV7-2 and TRBJ2-5, is GAGVSQSPSNKVTEKGKDVELRCDPISGHTALYWYRQSLGQGLEFLIYFQGNSAPDKSGLPSDRFSAERTGGSVSTLTIQRTQQEDSAVYLCASSLGTSNQETQYFGPGTRLLVL.

The chain recombines TRBV4-1 with TRBJ1-5, with D possibly matching TRBD1 (5 bases). The CDR3 runs to 15 residues. The V end was cut by 1 base, the J end by 9 bases, with 16 bases between. Germline CDR1 MGHRA, CDR2 YSYEKL. The CDR3 nucleotides are TGCGCCAGCAGCCAAGGTTCCAGGGAAACTGGGCCCCAGCATTTT. Its translation: CASSQGSRETGPQHF.

This clone has only one observation. The chain carries TRBV7-2 and TRBJ1-4; 8 positions match TRBD1. This CDR3 spans 15 amino acids. V shed 5 bases, J shed 7 bases, and the junction held 9 bases outside the gene matches. CDR1 and CDR2 (germline): SGHTA, FQGNSA. The CDR3 is CASSDRGSGGEKLFF. The CDR3 DNA reads as TGTGCCAGCAGCGACAGGGGAAGTGGGGGTGAAAAACTGTTTTTT.

The rearrangement joins TRBV5-6 to TRBJ2-2, with D perhaps TRBD2 (5 bases). Per germline, CDR1 SGHDT and CDR2 YYEEEE. Trimming shortened V by 0 bases and J by 5 bases, and 17 bases separated the two germline ends. This CDR3 contains 17 residues. The CDR3 DNA sequence: TGTGCCAGCAGCTTGGGTTTTATCGGGGTCGCGACCGGGGAGCTGTTTTTT. It encodes CASSLGFIGVATGELFF.

The V gene is TRBV5-1, the J gene TRBJ2-2, with TRBD1 as a possible D gene (6 bases). CDR1 SGHRS and CDR2 YFSETQ come from the germline V gene. The CDR3 totals 19 residues. Trimming cost V 2 bases and J 0 bases, with 20 bases left between them. The CDR3 DNA sequence: TGCGCCAGCAGCTTAGGAGCACTTAGGACAGCCCCGAACACCGGGGAGCTGTTTTTT. Its protein is CASSLGALRTAPNTGELFF.

The chain has TRBV25-1 and TRBJ1-3; weak D call: TRBD1 (6 bases). The V gene's germline CDR1 is MGHDK and CDR2 SYGVNS. The CDR3 is 13 residues long. Trimming removed 9 bases at V and 2 bases at J, with 11 bases between. CDR3 in amino acids: CASYRVTGNTIYF. CDR3 DNA: TGTGCCAGTTACAGGGTTACTGGAAACACCATATATTTT.

J is TRBJ1-2 and V is TRBV18, with D perhaps TRBD1 (6 bases). The CDR3 is 13 amino acids. Germline-derived CDR1 and CDR2 are KGHSH and LQKENI. V lost 0 bases and J 8 bases, leaving 10 bases between the germline ends. The CDR3 nucleotides are TGTGCCAGCTCACCACCGGCAGGGGAAGGCTACACCTTC. Translating gives CASSPPAGEGYTF.

The rearrangement joins TRBV6-1 to TRBJ2-1, with a possible D match to TRBD1 (5 bases). CDR3 length equals 10 residues. V gave up 10 bases and J gave up 15 bases, with 16 bases separating them. CDR1 is MNHNS and CDR2 is SASEGT in the germline V gene. The CDR3 DNA is TGTGCCACCTTTCGGCAGGGCCCGTTCTTC. Its translation: CATFRQGPFF.

The rearrangement links TRBV5-1 to TRBJ1-1, with TRBD1 matching 9 bases. Germline V gene data show CDR1 as SGHRS and CDR2 as YFSETQ. The ends lost 0 bases at V and 4 bases at J; junction bases unmatched: 10. The CDR3 has 17 residues. The CDR3 coding sequence is TGCGCCAGCAGCTTGGAAACAGGGGGCATTTTGGGCACTGAAGCTTTCTTT. Translated: CASSLETGGILGTEAFF.

This clone was seen once. The rearrangement links TRBV27 to TRBJ2-1; the match to TRBD1 covers 11 bases. Looked up from germline, CDR1 is MNHEY and CDR2 is SMNVEV (reference sequence). V lost 1 base and J lost 0; bases outside the gene matches: 2. The CDR3 runs to 17 residues. The CDR3 loop reads CASSLWGTGGSYNEQFF. The CDR3 DNA reads TGTGCCAGCAGTTTATGGGGGACAGGGGGCTCCTACAATGAGCAGTTCTTC.

CDR3 DNA: TGTGCCAGCAATGACAGGGGGGCCATGAACACTGAAGCTTTCTTT. This encodes CASNDRGAMNTEAFF. This chain connects TRBV6-1 to TRBJ1-1; TRBD1 aligns across 9 bases. Trimming removed 7 bases from V and 0 bases from J; junction bases left unmatched: 6. CDR3 length: 15 amino acids. The germline V gene encodes CDR1 MNHNS and CDR2 SASEGT.

V is TRBV28 and J is TRBJ2-7; 10 nucleotides align to TRBD2. The CDR3 extends over 15 amino acids. Germline CDR1 and CDR2: MDHEN and SYDVKM. The V and J ends lost 6 bases and 9 bases, in that order; junction bases with no gene match: 14. As DNA, the CDR3 is TGTGCCAGCAGCCTCGTGGGACTAGCGTTTCGGCCGCAGTACTTC. Its protein product is CASSLVGLAFRPQYF.

The chain joins TRBV5-4 to TRBJ1-3; D gene ambiguous. CDR1 is SGHNT and CDR2 is YYREEE in the germline V gene (reference sequence). Trimming removed 4 bases from V and 0 bases from J, with 17 bases in between. This CDR3 has 17 residues. The CDR3 reads CASSRDVDRDSGNTIYF. Written as DNA, the CDR3 is TGTGCCAGCAGCCGAGACGTGGATCGGGACTCTGGAAACACCATATATTTT.

In its sample, this clone was seen once. This rearrangement joins TRBV5-5 to TRBJ1-1; D may be TRBD1 (6 bases). The V and J ends lost 2 bases and 3 bases respectively, with 8 bases between them. CDR3 length: 13 residues. In germline, CDR1 is SGHKS, CDR2 YYEKEE (reference sequence). This CDR3 reads CASSFEGDTEAFF. CDR3 bases: TGTGCCAGCAGCTTCGAGGGGGACACTGAAGCTTTCTTT.

The count of this clone is one. An end of the junction differs from the germline gene, which may be a read error. The gene calls are TRBV5-4 and TRBJ2-1; maybe TRBD1 (5 bases). Looked up from germline, CDR1 is SGHNT and CDR2 is YYREEE (reference sequence). The CDR3 spans 15 residues. The CDR3 region is CASSLDTSSYNEQFF. CDR3 nucleotide sequence: TGTGCCAGCAGTTTGGACACCAGCTCCTACAATGAGCAGTTCTTC.

The chain carries TRBV5-1 and TRBJ2-3; TRBD2 matches 9 bases. This CDR3 comprises 15 residues. Germline CDR1 SGHRS, CDR2 YFSETQ. V lost 4 bases to trimming and J lost 3 bases; unmatched junction nucleotides: 6. This CDR3 reads CASSRGTSPTDTQYF. The CDR3 bases are TGCGCCAGCAGCCGTGGGACTAGCCCTACAGATACGCAGTATTTT.

V usage is TRBV11-1 and J usage is TRBJ1-2; 9 nucleotides align to TRBD1. Germline V CDR1 and CDR2: SGHAT, FQDESV (reference sequence). With 6 bases clipped from V and 8 bases from J, the junction kept 10 bases outside the gene matches. This CDR3 is 14 amino acids long. The CDR3, as DNA: TGTGCCAGCAGACCTACAGGGGGCAGAGGCGGCTACACCTTC. It codes for CASRPTGGRGGYTF.

This sequence joins TRBV19 and TRBJ2-7; 8 bases line up with TRBD2. V lost 3 bases, J lost 3 bases, and 4 bases stayed unmatched. The germline V gene encodes CDR1 LNHDA and CDR2 SQIVND (reference sequence). This CDR3 spans 14 amino acids. The CDR3 bases are TGTGCCAGTAGTATTACTAGCGGATACTACGAGCAGTACTTC. Its protein product is CASSITSGYYEQYF. Looking up the rest from reference TRBV19 and TRBJ2-7 gives the full variable domain: DGGITQSPKYLFRKEGQNVTLSCEQNLNHDAMYWYRQDPGQGLRLIYYSQIVNDFQKGDIAEGYSVSREKKESFPLTVTSAQKNPTAFYLCASSITSGYYEQYFGPGTRLTVT.

As to this clone: The sample holds other DNA sequences that translate to the same CDR3. The V gene is TRBV19, the J gene TRBJ1-1; the D is unclear. Germline V gene lookup returns CDR1 LNHDA and CDR2 SQIVND (reference sequence). Trimming removed 6 bases at V and 1 base at J, with 3 bases between. The CDR3 has 11 amino acids. The CDR3 is CASRRNTEAFF. The DNA for the CDR3 is TGTGCCAGTAGGAGGAACACTGAAGCTTTCTTT. The whole variable domain, filled in from reference TRBV19 and TRBJ1-1, reads DGGITQSPKYLFRKEGQNVTLSCEQNLNHDAMYWYRQDPGQGLRLIYYSQIVNDFQKGDIAEGYSVSREKKESFPLTVTSAQKNPTAFYLCASRRNTEAFFGQGTRLTVV.

The chain recombines TRBV7-6 with TRBJ2-3; TRBD2 agrees at 8 bases. Germline V gene data show CDR1 as SGHVS and CDR2 as FNYEAQ. This CDR3 has 15 residues. V was pared by 2 bases and J by 6 bases, with 7 bases of the junction left unmatched. CDR3 DNA sequence: TGTGCCAGCAGCTTAAGTGCGGGGGGTGGGGATACGCAGTATTTT. Its protein is CASSLSAGGGDTQYF.